Below are 5 T cell receptor beta chains sequenced from a single sample in a study of blood T cell repertoires in COVID-19. Repertoires were generated with immunoSEQ multiplex PCR, while TCRdb's copy carries only in-frame clones and drops some. The sample yields approximately 300,000 clones, more than 90% seen once. The sequencing sample was made of PBMCs or T cells enriched from blood (not recorded which). The receptors come from a woman aged 30 to 39 who had recovered from COVID-19.

The chain couples TRBV11-3 to TRBJ2-5, with 7 nucleotides matching TRBD2. Unmatched junction bases numbered 4, after V lost 2 bases and J lost 4 bases. Germline assignment: CDR1 SGHNT and CDR2 YENEEA. The CDR3 extends over 14 amino acids. The CDR3 coding sequence is TGTGCCAGCAGCTTACGGGGGGACGTAGAGACCCAGTACTTC. It yields the protein CASSLRGDVETQYF.

The chain's CDR3 is CASSFGTVNSPLHF. CDR3 nucleotides: TGTGCCAGCAGCTTCGGGACAGTCAATTCACCCCTCCACTTT. The V call is TRBV7-2, the J call TRBJ1-6, with TRBD1 matching over 7 bases. Germline CDR1 reads SGHTA; CDR2 reads FQGNSA. Trimming took 3 bases from V and 7 from J; bases not matched to a gene: 3. This CDR3 spans 14 amino acids. Full variable domain (rest looked up from reference TRBV7-2 and TRBJ1-6): GAGVSQSPSNKVTEKGKDVELRCDPISGHTALYWYRQSLGQGLEFLIYFQGNSAPDKSGLPSDRFSAERTGGSVSTLTIQRTQQEDSAVYLCASSFGTVNSPLHFGNGTRLTVT.

This chain uses TRBV6-5 with TRBJ1-1; 7 nucleotides agree with TRBD1. The germline V gene has CDR1 MNHEY and CDR2 SVGAGI. The trim removed 5 bases at V and 4 bases at J, leaving 7 bases unmatched. This CDR3 comprises 14 residues. The CDR3 DNA sequence: TGTGCCAGCAGTCAACAGGGGTCGGCCACTGAAGCTTTCTTT. It yields the protein CASSQQGSATEAFF.

The J gene is TRBJ2-7, the V gene TRBV7-8, with D maybe TRBD2 (6 bases). This CDR3 comprises 17 residues. Between the trimmed V and J ends, which lost 3 bases and 2 bases, there was a span of 20 bases. Per the germline V gene, CDR1 is SGHVS and CDR2 is FQNEAQ. CDR3 nucleotide sequence: TGTGCCAGCAGCTTGCGGGACTTCCGGACAACCCCCTACGAGCAGTACTTC. Amino acid sequence: CASSLRDFRTTPYEQYF.

The genes are TRBV14 and TRBJ1-2, with TRBD1 matching 9 bases. After removal of 4 bases from V and 9 bases from J, the junction contained 6 bases not matched to a gene. Germline V gives CDR1 SGHDN, CDR2 FVKESK. This CDR3 has 13 residues. CDR3 protein: CASSPRQGDSYTF. DNA for the CDR3: TGTGCCAGCAGCCCCCGACAGGGGGATAGCTACACCTTC.